This T cell receptor (beta chain) was profiled in a study of technical replicates of blood from a few donors. V lost 0 bases, J lost 2 bases, and 7 bases lay in between. This CDR3 has 14 amino acids. Germline loops: CDR1 WSHSY, CDR2 SAAADI. Only in-frame clones appear in the TCRdb table, and some are missing; sequencing was by immunoSEQ multiplex PCR. This sample yields approximately 89,000 clones, of which around 95% are seen a single time; 0.2% to 0.25% belongs to the top ten. The sequencing sample was made of T cells isolated from PBMCs. The TCR was taken from a human donor in good health. V gene TRBV10-2 combines with J gene TRBJ1-2, with unresolved D. The CDR3 bases are TGCGCCAGCAGTGAGTCGCGGGTCAACTATGGCTACACCTTC. Encoded protein: CASSESRVNYGYTF.